The clone carrying this T cell receptor beta chain was observed a handful of times. The antigen is undetermined. This specimen belongs to a study of blood T cells in healthy people across ages. Regarding the study as a whole: Total diversity from one million sequenced T cells was likely underestimated.

The use of a sample-barcoded 5' primer and a J-beta primer mix characterized a second PCR of roughly 6 to 11 cycles. TCRdb fed the 5' RACE reads into MiXCR, producing one record per CDR3 protein. This table holds about 1,400,000 distinct CDR3 sequences, roughly 64% found once. Researchers report isolating at least 7 million PBMCs per sample. The germline V gene has CDR1 KGHDR and CDR2 SFDVKD. CDR3 length: 15 amino acids. V was trimmed by 1 base and J by 4 bases, leaving 12 bases between them. The chain links TRBV24-1 to TRBJ2-5; the D gene is possibly TRBD1 (5 bases). This clonotype was obtained from a man aged 18 to 30 in good health. The sequencing input was blood. DNA for the CDR3: TGTGCCACCAGTGATTTTGGTTCAGGGATAGAGACCCAGTACTTC. The encoded protein is CATSDFGSGIETQYF.